Presented here are 2 T cell receptor beta chains from one specimen sequenced in a study of blood T cell repertoires in COVID-19. Method: immunoSEQ multiplex PCR; TCRdb's copy keeps in-frame clones and lacks some. Of hundreds of thousands of clones listed, 86% are singletons. The sequencing input was PBMCs or T cells enriched from blood (not recorded which). The source of these receptors is a woman in her fifties or sixties who had recovered from COVID-19.

V usage is TRBV5-5 and J usage is TRBJ1-2; 9 nucleotides line up with TRBD1. The CDR3 contains 12 residues. From germline, CDR1 is SGHKS and CDR2 YYEKEE (reference sequence). With V trimmed by 0 bases and J by 13 bases, 4 bases remained unmatched. The CDR3 reads CASSLGGQGGTF. The CDR3 DNA is TGTGCCAGCAGCTTGGGGGGACAGGGCGGCACCTTC.

The CDR3 here is CASSLERGGILAEAFF. CDR3 nucleotide sequence: TGTGCCAGCAGCTTAGAGAGGGGAGGCATATTGGCTGAAGCTTTCTTT. This chain joins TRBV7-9 and TRBJ1-1; a possible D gene is TRBD1 (5 bases). The V end was cut by 1 base, the J end by 6 bases, with 18 bases between. Germline lookup yields CDR1 SEHNR and CDR2 FQNEAQ (reference sequence). CDR3 length equals 16 residues.